Each of the 5 T cell receptor beta chains below was sequenced from the same sample in a study of CD8+CD57+ T cells in acquired aplastic anemia. Profiles of TCR beta VDJ and CDR3 were generated from a genomic DNA template. TCRdb recomputed calls from the reads with MiXCR, one row per CDR3 protein. The data hold hundreds of thousands of distinct CDR3 sequences, with just under 70% observed a single time. The sequencing sample was made of sorted CD4+, CD8+, or CD8+CD57+ T cells (not recorded which) from PBMCs. The receptors were sampled from a human donor in good health, serving as a control.

The chain recombines TRBV29-1 with TRBJ2-1; 11 bases line up with TRBD2. Germline V gene lookup returns CDR1 SQVTM and CDR2 ANQGSEA. The CDR3 runs 16 residues. The ends lost 2 bases at V and 2 bases at J; junction bases unmatched: 5. The CDR3 DNA reads TGCAGCGTTGAATACGGGACTAGCGGAACCTACAATGAGCAGTTCTTC. It encodes CSVEYGTSGTYNEQFF.

This rearrangement joins TRBV20-1 to TRBJ2-7, with TRBD2 matching over 9 bases. Germline CDR1 is DFQATT and CDR2 is SNEGSKA (reference sequence). V lost 6 bases to trimming and J lost 2 bases; unmatched junction nucleotides: 14. CDR3 length: 16 residues. The CDR3 nucleotides are TGCAGTGCCTACGATGTCGGGGTAGCGGGGGCCTACGAGCAGTACTTC. As protein: CSAYDVGVAGAYEQYF.

V usage is TRBV7-9 and J usage is TRBJ1-2; D is possibly TRBD1 (6 bases). Trimming shortened V by 5 bases and J by 7 bases, and 20 bases separated the two germline ends. The CDR3 runs to 15 residues. From germline, CDR1 is SEHNR and CDR2 FQNEAQ (reference sequence). In DNA, the CDR3 is TGTGCCAGCAGCGACTCACAGGGAGGCCTCGGTGGCTACACCTTC. Its protein product is CASSDSQGGLGGYTF.

Comments on this clonotype: This CDR3 is missing its conserved last phenylalanine or tryptophan, likely due to a read error. The chain joins TRBV7-9 to TRBJ2-7; D is undetermined. Germline lookup yields CDR1 SEHNR and CDR2 FQNEAQ (reference sequence). The CDR3 has 13 residues. The CDR3 region has the DNA TGTGCTAGCAGCGCGGATTTGGGGTTCGAGCAGTACTAC. Its translation is CASSADLGFEQYY.

The rearrangement uses TRBV7-8 and TRBJ2-7; D call uncertain. CDR1 SGHVS and CDR2 FQNEAQ come from the germline V gene. There are 13 residues in the CDR3. The ends were cut back, 6 bases at V and 3 bases at J, with 12 bases in the middle. The CDR3 DNA reads TGTGCCAGCAGGCAAGGTTTCGGCTACGAGCAGTACTTC. This gives the protein CASRQGFGYEQYF.